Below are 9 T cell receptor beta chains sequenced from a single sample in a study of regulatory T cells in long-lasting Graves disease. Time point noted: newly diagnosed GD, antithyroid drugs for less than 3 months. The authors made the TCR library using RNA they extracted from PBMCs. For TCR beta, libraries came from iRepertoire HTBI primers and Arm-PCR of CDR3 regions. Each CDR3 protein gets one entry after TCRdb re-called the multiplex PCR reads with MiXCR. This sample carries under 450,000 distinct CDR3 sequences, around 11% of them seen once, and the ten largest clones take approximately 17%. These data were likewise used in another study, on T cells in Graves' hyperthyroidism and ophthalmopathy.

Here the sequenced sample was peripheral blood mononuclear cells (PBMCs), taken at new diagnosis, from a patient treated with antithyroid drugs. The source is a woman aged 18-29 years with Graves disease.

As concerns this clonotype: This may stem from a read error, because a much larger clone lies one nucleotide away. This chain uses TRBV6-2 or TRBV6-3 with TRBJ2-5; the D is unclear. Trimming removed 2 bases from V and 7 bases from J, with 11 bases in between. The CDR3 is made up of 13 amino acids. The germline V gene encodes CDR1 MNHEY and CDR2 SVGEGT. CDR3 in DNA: TGTGCCAGCAGTTACGAAGCACCCGGGACCCAGTACTTC. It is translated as CASSYEAPGTQYF.

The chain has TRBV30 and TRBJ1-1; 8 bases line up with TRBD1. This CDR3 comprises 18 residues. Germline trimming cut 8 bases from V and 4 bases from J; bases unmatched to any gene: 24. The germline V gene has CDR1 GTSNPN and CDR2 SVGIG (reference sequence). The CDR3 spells CALGGPDRDFYYSTEAFF. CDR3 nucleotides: TGTGCCCTGGGGGGGCCGGACAGGGATTTTTATTATAGCACTGAAGCTTTCTTT.

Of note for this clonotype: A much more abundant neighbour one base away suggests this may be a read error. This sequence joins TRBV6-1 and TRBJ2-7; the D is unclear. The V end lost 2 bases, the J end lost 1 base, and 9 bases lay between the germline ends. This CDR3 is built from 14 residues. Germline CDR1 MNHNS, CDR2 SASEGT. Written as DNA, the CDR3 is TGTGCCAGCAGTGAACGGGTCGGATCCTACGAGCAGTACGTC. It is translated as CASSERVGSYEQYV.

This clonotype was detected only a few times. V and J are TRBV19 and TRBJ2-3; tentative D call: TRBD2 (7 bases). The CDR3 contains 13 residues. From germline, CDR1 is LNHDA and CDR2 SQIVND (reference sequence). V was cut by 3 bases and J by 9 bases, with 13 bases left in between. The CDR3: CASSISGGRTQYF. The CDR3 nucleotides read TGTGCCAGTAGTATTTCGGGGGGCAGGACGCAGTATTTT.

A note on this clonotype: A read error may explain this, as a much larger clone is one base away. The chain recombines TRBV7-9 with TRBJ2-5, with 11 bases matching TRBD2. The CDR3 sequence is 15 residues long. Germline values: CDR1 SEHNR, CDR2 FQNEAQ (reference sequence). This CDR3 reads CASSPSGGLQETRYF. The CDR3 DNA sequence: TGTGCCAGCAGCCCTAGCGGGGGGCTCCAAGAGACCCGGTACTTC.

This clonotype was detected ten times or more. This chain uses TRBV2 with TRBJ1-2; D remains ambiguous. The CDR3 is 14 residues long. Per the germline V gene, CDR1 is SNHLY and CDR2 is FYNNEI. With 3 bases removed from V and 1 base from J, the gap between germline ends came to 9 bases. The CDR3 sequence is CASSEPDLNYGYTF. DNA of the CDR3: TGTGCCAGCAGTGAGCCGGACCTTAACTATGGCTACACCTTC.

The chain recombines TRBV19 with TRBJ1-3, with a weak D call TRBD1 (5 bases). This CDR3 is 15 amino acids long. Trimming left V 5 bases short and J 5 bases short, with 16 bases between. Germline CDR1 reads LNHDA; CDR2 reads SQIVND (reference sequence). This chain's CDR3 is CASSPGRITRNTIYF. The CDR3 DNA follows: TGTGCCAGTAGTCCGGGACGAATCACCCGAAACACCATATATTTT.

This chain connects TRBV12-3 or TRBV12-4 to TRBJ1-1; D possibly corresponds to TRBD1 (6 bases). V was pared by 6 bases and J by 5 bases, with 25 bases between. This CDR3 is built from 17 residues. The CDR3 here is CASSPGTYQGIGTEAFF. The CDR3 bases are TGTGCCAGCAGCCCAGGGACATATCAGGGGATTGGGACTGAAGCTTTCTTT.

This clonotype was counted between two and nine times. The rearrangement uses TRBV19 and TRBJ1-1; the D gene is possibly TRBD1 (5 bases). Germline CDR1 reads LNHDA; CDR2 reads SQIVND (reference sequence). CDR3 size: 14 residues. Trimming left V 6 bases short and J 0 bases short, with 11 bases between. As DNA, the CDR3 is TGTGCCAGTAGGCCGGGACGGATGAACACTGAAGCTTTCTTT. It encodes CASRPGRMNTEAFF. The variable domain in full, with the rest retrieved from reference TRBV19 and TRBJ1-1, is DGGITQSPKYLFRKEGQNVTLSCEQNLNHDAMYWYRQDPGQGLRLIYYSQIVNDFQKGDIAEGYSVSREKKESFPLTVTSAQKNPTAFYLCASRPGRMNTEAFFGQGTRLTVV.